These 25 T cell receptor beta chains share one sample of origin, sequenced in a study of graft-versus-host responses after intestinal transplantation. Using immunoSEQ multiplex PCR, the repertoire was profiled, and TCRdb retains in-frame clones only, with some absent. The sample records approximately 99,000 clones, around 90% being singletons. These receptors' targets are unknown. Here the sequenced sample was unstimulated CD8+ T cells sorted from spleen or lymph node cells, taken before transplant. Receptor source: a human donor who was the organ donor for an intestinal transplant.

This clone was detected once. This rearrangement joins TRBV9 to TRBJ2-2; 7 bases agree with TRBD2. The CDR3 runs 14 residues. V shed 0 bases, J shed 6 bases, and the junction held 2 bases outside the gene matches. CDR1 is SGDLS and CDR2 is YYNGEE in the germline V gene. This CDR3 is CASSVVAGAGELFF. As DNA, the CDR3 is TGTGCCAGCAGCGTAGTTGCGGGAGCCGGGGAGCTGTTTTTT.

In this sample, this clone turned up once. The rearrangement links TRBV18 to TRBJ2-5; 7 bases agree with TRBD2. The CDR3 is 13 residues long. J gave up 3 bases and V 4 bases, and 2 bases lay outside the gene matches. Germline CDR1 is KGHSH and CDR2 is LQKENI. Here the CDR3 reads CASSLGLEETQYF. CDR3 bases: TGTGCCAGCTCACTTGGACTAGAAGAGACCCAGTACTTC.

The chain couples TRBV28 to TRBJ1-4; D is undetermined. V lost 0 bases and J 2 bases, leaving 13 bases between the germline ends. CDR3 length: 17 residues. Looked up from germline, CDR1 is MDHEN and CDR2 is SYDVKM. The CDR3 is CASSLWTPAGTNEKLFF. The CDR3 bases are TGTGCCAGCAGTTTATGGACGCCTGCGGGCACTAATGAAAAACTGTTTTTT.

V usage is TRBV19 and J usage is TRBJ1-4; 7 bases match TRBD1. This CDR3 spans 15 amino acids. Losses at the gene ends were 7 bases for V and 4 bases for J; bases not matched to a gene: 9. The germline V gene encodes CDR1 LNHDA and CDR2 SQIVND (reference sequence). The CDR3 region has the DNA TGTGCCAGTATTCCGGAACAGGGGTTTAATGAAAAACTGTTTTTT. Translation: CASIPEQGFNEKLFF.

The rearrangement uses TRBV11-2 and TRBJ1-1, with a weak D call TRBD1 (5 bases). The germline V and J ends were trimmed by 9 bases and 6 bases, with 26 bases remaining between them. This CDR3 region has 16 residues. The germline CDR1 and CDR2 sequences are SGHAT and FQNNGV. In DNA, the CDR3 is TGTGCCAGTACCCCCCTCCCGTTCTGGGACTTCGCTGAAGCTTTCTTT. This sequence encodes CASTPLPFWDFAEAFF.

The chain is built from TRBV9 and TRBJ2-5, with D possibly being TRBD2 (6 bases). The CDR3 sequence is 15 residues long. The germline V gene encodes CDR1 SGDLS and CDR2 YYNGEE. Trimming stripped 0 bases from V and 5 bases from J, with 14 bases between. CDR3 loop: CASSVGRTSGETQYF. The CDR3, as DNA: TGTGCCAGCAGCGTAGGGAGGACGAGCGGGGAGACCCAGTACTTC.

This clone was recorded once. This sequence joins TRBV25-1 and TRBJ2-5; 7 bases align to TRBD2. Germline CDR1 reads MGHDK; CDR2 reads SYGVNS. V gave up 1 base and J gave up 2 bases; unmatched junction bases: 13. The CDR3 totals 18 residues. CDR3 sequence: CASSESPLRSGDQETQYF. The CDR3 DNA is TGTGCCAGCAGTGAATCCCCCTTGAGGAGCGGGGATCAAGAGACCCAGTACTTC.

The rearrangement links TRBV7-6 to TRBJ2-2; no clear D gene. Germline loops: CDR1 SGHVS, CDR2 FNYEAQ. The CDR3 totals 16 residues. V was cut by 5 bases and J by 5 bases, with 18 bases left in between. The CDR3: CASSAAEYLGTGELFF. DNA of the CDR3: TGTGCCAGCAGCGCAGCTGAGTACCTCGGGACCGGGGAGCTGTTTTTT.

V usage is TRBV9 and J usage is TRBJ1-5; a weak D match, TRBD1 (5 bases). Trimming stripped 0 bases from V and 3 bases from J, with 7 bases between. The CDR3 is 14 amino acids. The germline CDR1 and CDR2 sequences are SGDLS and YYNGEE. CDR3 nucleotide sequence: TGTGCCAGCAGCGTAGGGGGGGACAATCAGCCCCAGCATTTT. It specifies CASSVGGDNQPQHF.

Here the CDR3 DNA reads TGCAGCGTTATCCCAGGGGATGGCGAGCAGTACTTC. As protein: CSVIPGDGEQYF. The rearrangement joins TRBV29-1 to TRBJ2-7; maybe TRBD1 (6 bases). CDR3 length equals 12 residues. V shed 5 bases and J shed 6 bases, with 14 bases lying between them. Per germline, CDR1 SQVTM and CDR2 ANQGSEA.

This chain joins TRBV18 and TRBJ2-7; 8 bases line up with TRBD1. V lost 2 bases and J lost 4; bases outside the gene matches: 10. The CDR3 is 16 amino acids. In germline, CDR1 is KGHSH, CDR2 LQKENI. The CDR3 sequence: CASSPTDRVKGYEQYF. For the CDR3, the DNA is TGTGCCAGCTCACCAACGGACAGGGTTAAGGGGTACGAGCAGTACTTC.

This chain uses TRBV13 with TRBJ1-2; 7 nucleotides align to TRBD1. The CDR3 runs 14 residues. The J segment lost 4 bases and the V segment lost 3 bases, leaving 5 bases of the junction unmatched. Germline CDR1 and CDR2: PRHDT and FYEKMQ (reference sequence). This CDR3 is CASSFGQDFYGYTF. The CDR3, as DNA: TGTGCCAGCAGCTTTGGACAGGATTTCTATGGCTACACCTTC.

The chain is built from TRBV19 and TRBJ2-6; a possible D gene is TRBD2 (6 bases). The CDR3 is made up of 17 amino acids. Trimming cost V 7 bases and J 0 bases, with 16 bases left between them. Germline lookup yields CDR1 LNHDA and CDR2 SQIVND (reference sequence). CDR3 DNA: TGTGCCAGTAACTCCGTAGCGGCCTCCTCTGGGGCCAACGTCCTGACTTTC. This gives the protein CASNSVAASSGANVLTF.

V is TRBV28 and J is TRBJ1-2; 8 bases align to TRBD1. After removal of 3 bases from V and 8 bases from J, the junction contained 11 bases not matched to a gene. Germline lookup yields CDR1 MDHEN and CDR2 SYDVKM. The CDR3 has 15 residues. The CDR3 DNA follows: TGTGCCAGCAGTTTCAGGGGGCTTTCGGTCAGAGGCTACACCTTC. It codes for CASSFRGLSVRGYTF.

This rearrangement joins TRBV28 to TRBJ1-5; 7 nucleotides agree with TRBD1. CDR3 length equals 15 residues. The germline gives CDR1 MDHEN, CDR2 SYDVKM. Losses at the gene ends were 3 bases for V and 3 bases for J; bases not matched to a gene: 5. The CDR3, as DNA: TGTGCCAGCAGTTTCTCGACAGGGTTCAATCAGCCCCAGCATTTT. The encoded protein is CASSFSTGFNQPQHF.

The chain couples TRBV27 to TRBJ2-7; 11 bases match TRBD2. Germline-derived CDR1 and CDR2 are MNHEY and SMNVEV (reference sequence). The CDR3 contains 15 residues. Trimming cost V 7 bases and J 2 bases; bases outside gene matches: 7. The CDR3 coding sequence is TGTGCCAGCACCCGAGGGACTAGCGGCACCTACGAGCAGTACTTC. It codes for CASTRGTSGTYEQYF.

The chain links TRBV19 to TRBJ1-2, with 10 bases identical to TRBD1. CDR1 LNHDA and CDR2 SQIVND come from the germline V gene (reference sequence). CDR3 length: 13 amino acids. J gave up 6 bases and V 6 bases, and 4 bases lay outside the gene matches. As DNA, the CDR3 is TGTGCCAGTAGCCCGACAGGGGGCAATGGCTACACCTTC. Translation gives CASSPTGGNGYTF.

The chain uses TRBV20-1 and TRBJ1-2, with D tentatively TRBD1 (6 bases). Germline CDR1 and CDR2: DFQATT and SNEGSKA (reference sequence). The CDR3 loop spans 11 amino acids. The V end was cut by 2 bases, the J end by 10 bases, with 11 bases between. This CDR3 reads CSARSQGYYTF. The CDR3 bases are TGCAGTGCTAGATCACAGGGCTACTACACCTTC.

The chain recombines TRBV27 with TRBJ1-1; D gene ambiguous. With 5 bases removed from V and 9 bases from J, the gap between germline ends came to 16 bases. The CDR3 runs to 13 residues. Germline V gene data show CDR1 as MNHEY and CDR2 as SMNVEV (reference sequence). CDR3 DNA sequence: TGTGCCAGCAGTCACTCTCCCCGGGTTCAAGCTTTCTTT. Residues: CASSHSPRVQAFF.

This chain links TRBV2 with TRBJ1-5; 9 bases align to TRBD1. V shed 8 bases, J shed 1 base, and the junction held 6 bases outside the gene matches. This CDR3 spans 15 amino acids. CDR1 is SNHLY and CDR2 is FYNNEI in the germline V gene. The DNA for the CDR3 is TGTGCCAGCCGGGACAGGGCTCTGAGCAATCAGCCCCAGCATTTT. Encoded protein: CASRDRALSNQPQHF. The whole variable domain, filled in from reference TRBV2 and TRBJ1-5, reads EPEVTQTPSHQVTQMGQEVILRCVPISNHLYFYWYRQILGQKVEFLVSFYNNEISEKSEIFDDQFSVERPDGSNFTLKIRSTKLEDSAMYFCASRDRALSNQPQHFGDGTRLSIL.

The genes are TRBV28 and TRBJ2-2; D might be TRBD1 (6 bases). The germline V gene encodes CDR1 MDHEN and CDR2 SYDVKM. Trimming removed 1 base from V and 2 bases from J, with 17 bases in between. The length of the CDR3 is 18 residues. The CDR3 nucleotides read TGTGCCAGCAGTTTATTCCCCCTTGGACAGTCTAACACCGGGGAGCTGTTTTTT. Amino acid sequence: CASSLFPLGQSNTGELFF.

V gene TRBV19 combines with J gene TRBJ1-4; 7 bases match TRBD1. This CDR3 has 13 residues. Germline values: CDR1 LNHDA, CDR2 SQIVND (reference sequence). The J segment lost 7 bases and the V segment lost 6 bases, leaving 5 bases of the junction unmatched. CDR3 coding DNA: TGTGCCAGTAGCGACAGGGTCAGTGAAAAACTGTTTTTT. Residues: CASSDRVSEKLFF.

This rearrangement joins TRBV29-1 to TRBJ2-1; 10 bases agree with TRBD2. In germline, CDR1 is SQVTM, CDR2 ANQGSEA. The trim removed 3 bases at V and 2 bases at J, leaving 4 bases unmatched. The CDR3 length is 15 residues. CDR3 protein: CSVDILAGAYNEQFF. The CDR3 DNA is TGCAGCGTTGACATCCTAGCGGGAGCCTACAATGAGCAGTTCTTC.

This clone was seen only a few times. V is TRBV30 and J is TRBJ1-2; no firm D call. This CDR3 region has 12 residues. Germline loops: CDR1 GTSNPN, CDR2 SVGIG (reference sequence). V gave up 0 bases and J gave up 5 bases, with 7 bases separating them. CDR3 sequence reads: CAWSVFGYGYTF. The CDR3 DNA sequence: TGTGCCTGGAGTGTATTCGGTTATGGCTACACCTTC.

The V gene is TRBV7-8, the J gene TRBJ2-3; 9 bases line up with TRBD1. Trimming at V came to 2 bases and at J to 4 bases, leaving 7 bases not matched to a gene. The CDR3 consists of 16 residues. CDR1 and CDR2 from the germline V gene are SGHVS and FQNEAQ. The CDR3 here is CASSLKRTGVADTQYF. The DNA of the CDR3 is TGTGCCAGCAGCTTAAAGAGGACAGGGGTCGCAGATACGCAGTATTTT.